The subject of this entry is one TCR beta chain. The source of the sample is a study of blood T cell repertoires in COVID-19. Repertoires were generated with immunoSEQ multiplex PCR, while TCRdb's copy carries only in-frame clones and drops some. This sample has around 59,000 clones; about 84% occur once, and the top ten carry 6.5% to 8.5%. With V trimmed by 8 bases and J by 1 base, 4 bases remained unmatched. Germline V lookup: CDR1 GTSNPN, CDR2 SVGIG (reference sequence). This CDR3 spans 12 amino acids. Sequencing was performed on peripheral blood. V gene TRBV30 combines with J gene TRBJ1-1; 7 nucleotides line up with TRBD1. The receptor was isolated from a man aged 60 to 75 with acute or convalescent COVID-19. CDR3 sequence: CAGQVANTEAFF. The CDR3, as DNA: TGTGCCGGACAGGTCGCGAACACTGAAGCTTTCTTT.